A single TCR beta chain is shown here with its context. Trimming at V came to 3 bases and at J to 5 bases, leaving 1 base not matched to a gene. Germline V lookup: CDR1 KGHDR, CDR2 SFDVKD. The CDR3 is made up of 13 amino acids. This record comes from a study of control samples from healthy donors and cancer patients. Repertoires were generated with immunoSEQ multiplex PCR, while TCRdb's copy carries only in-frame clones and drops some. The table lists some 87,000 clones, 91% of them singletons. Sequencing input: blood. The receptor's source is a man aged 25 to 40 in good health. The V and J genes are TRBV24-1 and TRBJ2-3; TRBD2 agrees at 7 bases. This CDR3 reads CATSDGLGDTQYF. The CDR3 region has the DNA TGTGCCACCAGTGATGGACTAGGAGATACGCAGTATTTT.